These 18 T cell receptor beta chains were sequenced from one sample in a study of cytomegalovirus exposure and HLA in healthy donors. It was with 60 Vbeta and 13 Jbeta primers that the PCR ran. The method was immunoSEQ multiplex PCR; TCRdb's version includes in-frame clones alone and lacks a portion of them. The table shows roughly 72,000 clones, with around 74% occurring only once. Sequencing was done on a sample of PBMCs. These receptors all come from a human donor in good health.

This clone occurred a few times. The chain uses TRBV7-9 and TRBJ2-1; the D is unclear. The V gene's germline CDR1 is SEHNR and CDR2 FQNEAQ (reference sequence). This CDR3 contains 13 residues. The ends were cut back, 4 bases at V and 4 bases at J, with 8 bases in the middle. Written as DNA, the CDR3 is TGTGCCAGCAGCTATAACTCTTACAATGAGCAGTTCTTC. Its protein is CASSYNSYNEQFF.

The J gene is TRBJ1-4, the V gene TRBV27; D not resolved. Trimming took 5 bases from V and 6 from J, leaving 16 bases between them. This CDR3 spans 15 amino acids. In germline, CDR1 is MNHEY, CDR2 SMNVEV (reference sequence). The CDR3 coding sequence is TGTGCCAGCAGTCCTCAGGTCAACGGCGATGAAAAACTGTTTTTT. Protein: CASSPQVNGDEKLFF.

This chain links TRBV7-9 with TRBJ1-2, with D perhaps matching TRBD1 (6 bases). V lost 0 bases to trimming and J lost 10 bases, with 15 bases between them. The V gene's germline CDR1 is SEHNR and CDR2 FQNEAQ (reference sequence). This CDR3 spans 14 amino acids. The CDR3 coding sequence is TGTGCCAGCAGCTTAGCGGGCAGGGGTAATGACTACACCTTC. Its translation is CASSLAGRGNDYTF. The full variable domain, rest sourced from reference TRBV7-9 and TRBJ1-2, is DTGVSQNPRHKITKRGQNVTFRCDPISEHNRLYWYRQTLGQGPEFLTYFQNEAQLEKSRLLSDRFSAERPKGSFSTLEIQRTEQGDSAMYLCASSLAGRGNDYTFGSGTRLTVV.

CDR3 in amino acids: CATSRVASGTDTQYF. CDR3 bases: TGTGCCACCAGCAGAGTGGCTAGCGGCACAGATACGCAGTATTTT. This chain uses TRBV15 with TRBJ2-3; weak D call: TRBD2 (6 bases). Germline V gene lookup returns CDR1 LNHNV and CDR2 YYDKDF (reference sequence). This CDR3 spans 15 amino acids. V was pared by 1 base and J by 1 base, with 9 bases between.

This clone was counted only a few times. The chain employs TRBV9 and TRBJ1-2; 8 bases are a match to TRBD1. Germline V gene sequence: CDR1 SGDLS, CDR2 YYNGEE. V gave up 3 bases and J gave up 8 bases; unmatched junction bases: 9. CDR3 length: 14 residues. CDR3 region: CASSGPSGGEGYTF. CDR3 nucleotides: TGTGCCAGCAGCGGACCCTCAGGGGGCGAGGGCTACACCTTC.

The chain joins TRBV5-1 to TRBJ2-3; D perhaps matches TRBD2 (6 bases). The CDR3 contains 18 residues. Per germline, CDR1 SGHRS and CDR2 YFSETQ. Trimming removed 0 bases from V and 5 bases from J, with 22 bases in between. The DNA of the CDR3 is TGCGCCAGCAGCTTGGATTCTACGGAGGGAGCAAAGGGAGATACGCAGTATTTT. Amino acids: CASSLDSTEGAKGDTQYF.

This clone was detected once. The chain is built from TRBV5-1 and TRBJ2-5; D call uncertain. This CDR3 is 13 amino acids long. V lost 4 bases and J lost 4, with 11 bases in between. Germline CDR1 is SGHRS and CDR2 is YFSETQ. This chain's CDR3 is CASSAQLGETQYF. CDR3 DNA: TGCGCCAGCAGCGCCCAGCTAGGAGAGACCCAGTACTTC.

There are a few counts of this clone. The rearrangement joins TRBV19 to TRBJ2-1; possible D gene TRBD2, 6 bases. Germline-derived CDR1 and CDR2 are LNHDA and SQIVND (reference sequence). The CDR3 totals 15 residues. With 9 bases removed from V and 0 bases from J, the gap between germline ends came to 15 bases. The CDR3 loop reads CASRDSRSSYNEQFF. The CDR3 bases are TGTGCCAGCCGGGACTCCAGGAGCTCCTACAATGAGCAGTTCTTC.

As for this clone: A read error may produce the germline difference seen at one junction end. The rearrangement links TRBV9 to TRBJ2-2; D not certain. There are 14 residues in the CDR3. CDR1 is SGDLS, CDR2 YYNGEE, per germline. CDR3 amino acids: CASSVSVNSGELFF. The CDR3 DNA sequence: TGTGCCAGCAGCGTAAGTGTGAACAGCGGGGAGCTGTTTTTT.

The rearrangement uses TRBV30 and TRBJ1-1, with a possible D match to TRBD1 (5 bases). Trimming removed 7 bases at V and 1 base at J, with 7 bases between. Germline V gene lookup returns CDR1 GTSNPN and CDR2 SVGIG (reference sequence). The length of the CDR3 is 11 residues. CDR3 in amino acids: CAFRANTEAFF. The CDR3 DNA reads TGTGCCTTCAGGGCGAACACTGAAGCTTTCTTT.

The chain combines TRBV4-1 with TRBJ2-2; 7 nucleotides line up with TRBD1. Germline loops: CDR1 MGHRA, CDR2 YSYEKL. After removal of 5 bases from V and 0 bases from J, the junction contained 6 bases not matched to a gene. The CDR3 is 16 residues long. The CDR3 sequence is CASSSRTGPNTGELFF. DNA of the CDR3: TGCGCCAGCAGCTCAAGGACAGGCCCGAACACCGGGGAGCTGTTTTTT.

This chain uses TRBV28 with TRBJ2-7; 9 positions match TRBD1. V lost 5 bases and J lost 0; bases outside the gene matches: 5. Germline values: CDR1 MDHEN, CDR2 SYDVKM. CDR3 length: 15 amino acids. This CDR3 reads CASSLTGGSSYEQYF. CDR3 sequence (DNA): TGTGCCAGCAGTCTCACAGGGGGCAGCTCCTACGAGCAGTACTTC.

V and J are TRBV7-9 and TRBJ1-1, with a possible D match to TRBD1 (6 bases). Trimming pared 1 base from V and 5 bases from J, leaving 8 bases between. CDR3 length equals 13 residues. Germline V gene data show CDR1 as SEHNR and CDR2 as FQNEAQ (reference sequence). CDR3 in amino acids: CASSLGGQTEAFF. CDR3 nucleotides: TGTGCCAGCAGCTTAGGGGGGCAAACTGAAGCTTTCTTT. Filled out from reference TRBV7-9 and TRBJ1-1, the complete variable domain reads DTGVSQNPRHKITKRGQNVTFRCDPISEHNRLYWYRQTLGQGPEFLTYFQNEAQLEKSRLLSDRFSAERPKGSFSTLEIQRTEQGDSAMYLCASSLGGQTEAFFGQGTRLTVV.

The CDR3 here is CASSPRGMNTEAFF. The DNA for the CDR3 is TGCGCCAGCAGCCCCCGCGGGATGAACACTGAAGCTTTCTTT. The chain has TRBV4-1 and TRBJ1-1; D is unresolved. V gave up 4 bases and J gave up 0 bases, with 9 bases separating them. The CDR3 is 14 amino acids. The germline CDR1 and CDR2 sequences are MGHRA and YSYEKL.

This clone was observed once. V and J are TRBV7-6 and TRBJ2-3; TRBD2 matches 8 bases. The CDR3 spans 14 residues. Trimming took 0 bases from V and 9 from J; bases not matched to a gene: 5. Germline CDR1 and CDR2: SGHVS and FNYEAQ. The CDR3 region is CASSLAPREGTQYF. The CDR3 bases are TGTGCCAGCAGCTTAGCTCCTCGGGAGGGGACGCAGTATTTT.

The chain is built from TRBV30 and TRBJ2-7, with D possibly matching TRBD2 (5 bases). CDR1 is GTSNPN and CDR2 is SVGIG in the germline V gene (reference sequence). The V end was cut by 7 bases, the J end by 0 bases, with 13 bases between. The CDR3 covers 13 residues. The CDR3 spells CASAGPSSYEQYF. The CDR3 nucleotides are TGTGCCTCCGCGGGCCCCAGCTCCTACGAGCAGTACTTC.

This clone has more than one count but fewer than ten. This chain joins TRBV5-4 and TRBJ2-2; D gene ambiguous. The CDR3 is made up of 13 amino acids. In germline, CDR1 is SGHNT, CDR2 YYREEE (reference sequence). The V gene lost 1 base and the J gene lost 6 bases, with 7 bases spanning the gap. The DNA for the CDR3 is TGTGCCAGCAGCTTGTTCTCGGCCGGGGAGCTGTTTTTT. Translating gives CASSLFSAGELFF.

The V and J genes are TRBV5-1 and TRBJ1-2, with TRBD1 matching over 12 bases. This CDR3 has 19 residues. Germline values: CDR1 SGHRS, CDR2 YFSETQ. The J segment lost 4 bases and the V segment lost 7 bases, leaving 20 bases of the junction unmatched. The CDR3 sequence is CASRGNLRDRGRWVYGYTF. For the CDR3, the DNA is TGCGCCAGCCGAGGCAACCTACGGGACAGGGGGCGCTGGGTCTATGGCTACACCTTC.